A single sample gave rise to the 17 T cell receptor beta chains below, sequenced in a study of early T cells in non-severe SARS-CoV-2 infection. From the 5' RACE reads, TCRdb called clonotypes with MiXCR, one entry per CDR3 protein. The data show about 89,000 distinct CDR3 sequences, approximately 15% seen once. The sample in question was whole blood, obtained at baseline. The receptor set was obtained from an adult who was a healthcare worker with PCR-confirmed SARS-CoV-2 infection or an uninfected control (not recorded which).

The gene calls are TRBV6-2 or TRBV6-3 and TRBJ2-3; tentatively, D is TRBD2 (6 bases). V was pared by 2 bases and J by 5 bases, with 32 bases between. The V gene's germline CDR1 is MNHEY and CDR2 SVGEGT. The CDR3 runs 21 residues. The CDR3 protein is CASSYTLTTTTASVVGDTQYF. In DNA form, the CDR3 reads TGTGCCAGCAGTTACACCCTCACTACGACCACCGCTAGCGTTGTTGGAGATACGCAGTATTTT.

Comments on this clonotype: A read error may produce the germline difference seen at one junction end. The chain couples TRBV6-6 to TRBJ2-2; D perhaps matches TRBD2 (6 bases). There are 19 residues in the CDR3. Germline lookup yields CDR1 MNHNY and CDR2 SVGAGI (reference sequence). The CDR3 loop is CASSYPTLLAEKNTGELVF. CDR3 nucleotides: TGTGCCAGCAGTTACCCCACCCTTTTAGCGGAGAAAAACACCGGGGAGCTGGTTTTT.

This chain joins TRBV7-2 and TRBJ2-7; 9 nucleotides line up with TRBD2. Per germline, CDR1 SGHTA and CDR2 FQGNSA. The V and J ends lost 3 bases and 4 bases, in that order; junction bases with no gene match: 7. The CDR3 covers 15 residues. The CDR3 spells CASSLAGTSFYEQYF. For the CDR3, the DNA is TGTGCCAGCAGCTTGGCGGGGACTAGCTTTTACGAGCAGTACTTC.

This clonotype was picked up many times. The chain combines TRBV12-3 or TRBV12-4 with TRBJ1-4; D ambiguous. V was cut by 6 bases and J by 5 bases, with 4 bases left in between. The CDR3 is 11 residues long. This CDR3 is CASSPNEKLFF. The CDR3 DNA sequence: TGTGCCAGCAGCCCGAATGAAAAACTGTTTTTT.

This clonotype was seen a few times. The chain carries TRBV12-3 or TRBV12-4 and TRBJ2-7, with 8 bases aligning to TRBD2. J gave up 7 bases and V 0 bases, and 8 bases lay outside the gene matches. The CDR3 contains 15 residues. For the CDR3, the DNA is TGTGCCAGCAGTTTAGCCGGCAGCGGGAGCAGAGAGCAGTACTTC. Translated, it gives CASSLAGSGSREQYF.

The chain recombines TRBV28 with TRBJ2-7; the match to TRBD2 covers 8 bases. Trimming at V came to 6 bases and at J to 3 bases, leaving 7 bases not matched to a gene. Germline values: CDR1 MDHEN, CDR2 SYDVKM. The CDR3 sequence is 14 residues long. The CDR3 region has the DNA TGTGCCAGCAGGGCGGGAGGCCTTCGCTACGAGCAGTACTTC. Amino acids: CASRAGGLRYEQYF.

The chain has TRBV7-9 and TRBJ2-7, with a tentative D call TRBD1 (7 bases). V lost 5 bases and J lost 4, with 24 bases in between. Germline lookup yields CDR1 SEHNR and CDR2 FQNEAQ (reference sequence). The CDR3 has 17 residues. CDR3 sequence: CASSEGTVEDRGYEQYF. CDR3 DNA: TGTGCCAGCAGCGAAGGGACAGTGGAAGATCGGGGGTACGAGCAGTACTTC.

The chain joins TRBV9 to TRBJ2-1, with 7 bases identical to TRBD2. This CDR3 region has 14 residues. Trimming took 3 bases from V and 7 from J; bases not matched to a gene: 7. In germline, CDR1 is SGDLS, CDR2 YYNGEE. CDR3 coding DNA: TGTGCCAGCAGCGCCATGGGACTACCGAATGAGCAGTTCTTC. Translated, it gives CASSAMGLPNEQFF.

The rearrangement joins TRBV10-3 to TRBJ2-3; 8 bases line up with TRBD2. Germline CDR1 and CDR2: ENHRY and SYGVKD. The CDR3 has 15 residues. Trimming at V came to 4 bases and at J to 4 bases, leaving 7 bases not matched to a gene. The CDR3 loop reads CAISGSSGSADTQYF. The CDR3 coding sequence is TGTGCCATCAGTGGGTCCAGCGGGAGTGCAGATACGCAGTATTTT.

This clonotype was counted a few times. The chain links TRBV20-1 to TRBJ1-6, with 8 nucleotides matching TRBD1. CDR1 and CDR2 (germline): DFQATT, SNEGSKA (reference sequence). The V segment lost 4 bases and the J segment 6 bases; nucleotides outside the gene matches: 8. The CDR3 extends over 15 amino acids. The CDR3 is CSANHRQGFNSPLHF. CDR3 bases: TGCAGTGCTAACCATCGACAGGGGTTTAATTCACCCCTCCACTTT.

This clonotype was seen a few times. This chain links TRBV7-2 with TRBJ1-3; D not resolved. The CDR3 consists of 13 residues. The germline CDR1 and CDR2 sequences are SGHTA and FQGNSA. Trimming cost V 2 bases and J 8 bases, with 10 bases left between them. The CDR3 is CASSLPVSDTIYF. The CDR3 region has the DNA TGTGCCAGCAGCTTACCAGTGTCGGACACCATATATTTT. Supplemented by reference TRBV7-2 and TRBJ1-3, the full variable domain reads GAGVSQSPSNKVTEKGKDVELRCDPISGHTALYWYRQSLGQGLEFLIYFQGNSAPDKSGLPSDRFSAERTGGSVSTLTIQRTQQEDSAVYLCASSLPVSDTIYFGEGSWLTVV.

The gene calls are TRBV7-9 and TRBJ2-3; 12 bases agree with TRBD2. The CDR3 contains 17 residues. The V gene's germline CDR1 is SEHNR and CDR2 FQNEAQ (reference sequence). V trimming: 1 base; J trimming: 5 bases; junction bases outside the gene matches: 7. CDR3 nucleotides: TGTGCCAGCAGCTTAGTAAGACTAGCGGGAGCTGGAGATACGCAGTATTTT. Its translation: CASSLVRLAGAGDTQYF.

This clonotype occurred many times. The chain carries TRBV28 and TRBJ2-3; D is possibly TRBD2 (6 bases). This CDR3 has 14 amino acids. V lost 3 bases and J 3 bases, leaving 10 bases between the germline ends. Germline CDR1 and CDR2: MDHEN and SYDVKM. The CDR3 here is CASSFFRETDTQYF. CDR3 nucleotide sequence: TGTGCCAGCAGTTTTTTTCGGGAGACAGATACGCAGTATTTT.

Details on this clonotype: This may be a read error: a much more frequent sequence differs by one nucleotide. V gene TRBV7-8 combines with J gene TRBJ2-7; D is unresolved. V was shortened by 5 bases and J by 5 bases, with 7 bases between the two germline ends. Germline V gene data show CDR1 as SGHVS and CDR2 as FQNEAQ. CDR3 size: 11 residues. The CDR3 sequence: CASSPAHEQYF. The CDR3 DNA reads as TGTGCCAGCAGCCCCGCCCACGAGCAGTACTTC.

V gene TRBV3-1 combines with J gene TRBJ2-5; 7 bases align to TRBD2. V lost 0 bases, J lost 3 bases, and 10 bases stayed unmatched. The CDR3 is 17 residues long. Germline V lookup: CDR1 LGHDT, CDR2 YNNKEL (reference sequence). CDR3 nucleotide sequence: TGTGCCAGCAGCCAAGATCGTTGGGCTAGCGGAAAAGAGACCCAGTACTTC. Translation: CASSQDRWASGKETQYF.

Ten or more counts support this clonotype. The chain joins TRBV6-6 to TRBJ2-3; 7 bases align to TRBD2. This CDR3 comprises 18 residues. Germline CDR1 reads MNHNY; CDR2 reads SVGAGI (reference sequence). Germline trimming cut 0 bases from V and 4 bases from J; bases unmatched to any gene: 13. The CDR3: CASSYSMASSGNPDTQYF. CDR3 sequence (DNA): TGTGCCAGCAGTTACTCGATGGCCAGCAGCGGGAATCCAGATACGCAGTATTTT.

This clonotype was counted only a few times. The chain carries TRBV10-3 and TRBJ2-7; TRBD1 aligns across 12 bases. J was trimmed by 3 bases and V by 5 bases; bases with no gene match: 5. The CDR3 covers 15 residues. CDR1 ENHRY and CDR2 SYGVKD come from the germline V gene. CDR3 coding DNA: TGTGCCATCAGTACCCGGGACAGGGGGCTCTACGAGCAGTACTTC. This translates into CAISTRDRGLYEQYF.